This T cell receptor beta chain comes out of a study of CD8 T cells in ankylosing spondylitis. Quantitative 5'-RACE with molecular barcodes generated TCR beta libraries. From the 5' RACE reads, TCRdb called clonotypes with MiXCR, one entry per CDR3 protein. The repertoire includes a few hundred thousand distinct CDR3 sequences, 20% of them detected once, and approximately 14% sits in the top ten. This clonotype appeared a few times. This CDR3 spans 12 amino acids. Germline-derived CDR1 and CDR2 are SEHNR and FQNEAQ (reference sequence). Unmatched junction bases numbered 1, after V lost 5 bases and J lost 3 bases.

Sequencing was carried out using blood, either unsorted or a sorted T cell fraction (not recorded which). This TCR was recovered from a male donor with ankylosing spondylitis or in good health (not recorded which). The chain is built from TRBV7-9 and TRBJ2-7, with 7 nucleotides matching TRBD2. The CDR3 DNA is TGTGCCAGCAGCCGGGGGGACTACGAGCAGTACTTC. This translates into CASSRGDYEQYF.